A selection of T cell receptor beta chains follows, all from one sample in a study of cytomegalovirus exposure and HLA in healthy donors. Repertoires were generated with immunoSEQ multiplex PCR, while TCRdb's copy carries only in-frame clones and drops some. This table holds roughly 70,000 clones, 70% to 80% found once. Sequences were obtained from PBMCs. These TCRs come from a man aged 50 to 59 in good health and CMV-seronegative. Both conserved end residues are part of each CDR3. The D gene is left open where the match is weak. The listing skips clone size in some rows; elsewhere it reads once, few, many or a size class.

j_call	v_call	d_call	clone_size	cdr3_nt	cdr3_aa
TRBJ2-3	TRBV7-3	TRBD1	.	TGTGCCAGCAGCTCGGCCGGGACAGAGTACACAGATACGCAGTATTTT	CASSSAGTEYTDTQYF
TRBJ2-1	TRBV27	TRBD2	.	TGTGCCAGCAGTTTAGGCACTAGCGGGACCTACAATGAGCAGTTCTTC	CASSLGTSGTYNEQFF
TRBJ1-1	TRBV10-3	TRBD1	.	TGTGCCATCAGGGGACAACAGGGGGCAGAGACTGAAGCTTTCTTT	CAIRGQQGAETEAFF
TRBJ1-4	TRBV10-1	.	.	TGCGCCAGCAGTGAGTCTACAGGAAATGAAAAACTGTTTTTT	CASSESTGNEKLFF
TRBJ1-1	TRBV5-4	TRBD1	once	TGTGCCAGCACCCTTAGACAGGGGAATGGTAAAGCTTTCTTT	CASTLRQGNGKAFF
TRBJ2-1	TRBV5-1	TRBD2	.	TGCGCCAGCAGCTATACTAGCGGGAGTTACAATGAGCAGTTCTTC	CASSYTSGSYNEQFF
TRBJ2-1	TRBV29-1	.	.	TGCAGCGTTGGAGAGGGAGGAAATGAGCAGTTCTTC	CSVGEGGNEQFF
TRBJ1-2	TRBV27	.	.	TGTGCCAGCAGTTTATGGGCAGGGTCGGGCGAGGGCTACACCTTC	CASSLWAGSGEGYTF
TRBJ1-2	TRBV28	.	.	TGTGCCAGCAGTTTATCTTATGGCTACACCTTC	CASSLSYGYTF
TRBJ2-7	TRBV7-9	TRBD1	.	TGTGCCAGCACCCCACCTTACGTTCAGGGGGCGTACGAGCAGTACTTC	CASTPPYVQGAYEQYF
TRBJ2-6	TRBV7-9	.	.	TGTGCCAGCAGCCCCTTGACGGGAGACCCTGGGGCCAACGTCCTGACTTTC	CASSPLTGDPGANVLTF
TRBJ2-1	TRBV11-2	TRBD2	few	TGTGCCAGCAGCTTCGGACTAGCGAGCTACAATGAGCAGTTCTTC	CASSFGLASYNEQFF
TRBJ1-5	TRBV5-1	.	once	TGCGCCAGCACCCCCCTCTTACAGCCCCAGCATTTT	CASTPLLQPQHF
TRBJ1-1	TRBV5-4	.	.	TGTGCCAGCAGCTCACCCCAGCAGGGTTACGCTGAAGCTTTCTTT	CASSSPQQGYAEAFF
TRBJ1-5	TRBV6-5	.	.	TGTGCCAGCAGTTCCAATTTTGGGGCTAAGGGTCAGCCCCAGCATTTT	CASSSNFGAKGQPQHF
TRBJ1-5	TRBV19	TRBD1	.	TGTGCCAGTACCCACTCGGGACAGCCACATCAGCCCCAGCATTTT	CASTHSGQPHQPQHF
TRBJ2-7	TRBV5-1	.	.	TGCGCCAGCAGCTGGGGGCCCCCCCAAGCCGCAGGATGGGAGTACTTC	CASSWGPPQAAGWEYF
TRBJ2-2	TRBV7-8	.	.	TGTGCCAGCAGCCCCTCCGGGGGGCCTAACACCGGGGAGCTGTTTTTT	CASSPSGGPNTGELFF
TRBJ2-6	TRBV7-9	.	.	TGTGCCAGCAGCCAGTACCTCGGGGAGACTGGGGCCAACGTCCTGACTTTC	CASSQYLGETGANVLTF
TRBJ2-7	TRBV5-1	TRBD1	.	TGCGCCAGCAGCGCGACAGGGACAGGCCAGAGCTCCTACGAGCAGTACTTC	CASSATGTGQSSYEQYF
TRBJ1-5	TRBV5-1	.	.	TGCGCCAGCAGCTTGGGGCAGAATCAGCCCCAGCATTTT	CASSLGQNQPQHF
TRBJ1-5	TRBV2	.	.	TGTGCCACCCAGAGGGAGGTAGGCAATCAGCCCCAGCATTTT	CATQREVGNQPQHF
TRBJ2-7	TRBV27	TRBD2	.	TGTGCCAGCAGTTTGGGACTAGCGTGGGGCTCCTACGAGCAGTACTTC	CASSLGLAWGSYEQYF
TRBJ1-5	TRBV6-1	.	.	TGTGCTTCGCGGGCAGAAAATCAGCCCCAGCATTTT	CASRAENQPQHF
TRBJ1-5	TRBV28	.	.	TGTGCCAGCAGCCCCCTGGAGAGGGCCAGCAATCAGCCCCAGCATTTT	CASSPLERASNQPQHF